The clone carrying this TCR beta chain was detected many times. Germline V lookup: CDR1 SGHRS, CDR2 YFSETQ. The length of the CDR3 is 13 residues. V gave up 0 bases and J gave up 7 bases, with 10 bases separating them. The data originate from a study of response to subunit inactivated influenza vaccine. TCRdb fed the RT-PCR reads into MiXCR, producing one record per CDR3 protein. The table shows around 490,000 distinct CDR3 sequences, with around 8% occurring only once. This chain links TRBV5-1 with TRBJ1-1; D unclear. The sequenced sample was PBMCs from blood, obtained around 25 months after vaccination. The clonotype originates from a man between 50 and 69 years old who received an inactivated influenza vaccine. The CDR3 is CASSLEGIDEAFF. The CDR3 bases are TGCGCCAGCAGCTTGGAAGGGATTGATGAAGCTTTCTTT.